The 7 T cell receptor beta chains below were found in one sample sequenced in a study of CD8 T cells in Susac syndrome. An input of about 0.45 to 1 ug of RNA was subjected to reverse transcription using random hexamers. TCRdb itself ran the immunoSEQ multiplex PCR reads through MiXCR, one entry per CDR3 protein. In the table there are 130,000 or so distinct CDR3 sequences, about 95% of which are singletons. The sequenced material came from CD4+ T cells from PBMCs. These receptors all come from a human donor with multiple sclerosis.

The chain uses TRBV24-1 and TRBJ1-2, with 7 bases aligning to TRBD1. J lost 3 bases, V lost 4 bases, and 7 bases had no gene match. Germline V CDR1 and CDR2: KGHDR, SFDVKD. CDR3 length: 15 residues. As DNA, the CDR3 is TGTGCCACCAGTGAAGCAGGGGGTACGGACTATGGCTACACCTTC. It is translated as CATSEAGGTDYGYTF.

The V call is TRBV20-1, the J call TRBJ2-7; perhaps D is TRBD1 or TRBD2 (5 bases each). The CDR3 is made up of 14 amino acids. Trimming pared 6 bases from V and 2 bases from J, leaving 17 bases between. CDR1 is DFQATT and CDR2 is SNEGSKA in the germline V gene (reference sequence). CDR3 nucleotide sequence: TGCAGTGCGTCAAGAGGGGCTGCTACCTACGAGCAGTACTTC. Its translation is CSASRGAATYEQYF.

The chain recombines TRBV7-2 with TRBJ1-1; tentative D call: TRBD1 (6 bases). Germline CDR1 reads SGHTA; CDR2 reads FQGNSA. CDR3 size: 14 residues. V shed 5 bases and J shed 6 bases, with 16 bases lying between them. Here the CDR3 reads CASSPPSTGPEAFF. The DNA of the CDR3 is TGTGCCAGCAGCCCACCCTCGACAGGCCCTGAAGCTTTCTTT.

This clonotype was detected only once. The CDR3 DNA follows: TGTGCCAGCAGCCTTGGGACAGGGGGAAATGATGAGCAGTTCTTC. The encoded protein is CASSLGTGGNDEQFF. This chain links TRBV3-1 with TRBJ2-1, with 11 bases aligning to TRBD1. The germline gives CDR1 LGHDT, CDR2 YNNKEL (reference sequence). V dropped 4 bases and J dropped 8; count of bases not matched to a gene: 7. This CDR3 region has 15 residues.

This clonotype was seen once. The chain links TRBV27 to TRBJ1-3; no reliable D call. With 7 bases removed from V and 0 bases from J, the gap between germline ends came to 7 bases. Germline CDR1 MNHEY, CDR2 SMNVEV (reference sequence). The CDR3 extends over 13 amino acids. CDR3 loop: CASTAGSGNTIYF. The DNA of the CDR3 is TGTGCCAGCACCGCAGGCTCTGGAAACACCATATATTTT.

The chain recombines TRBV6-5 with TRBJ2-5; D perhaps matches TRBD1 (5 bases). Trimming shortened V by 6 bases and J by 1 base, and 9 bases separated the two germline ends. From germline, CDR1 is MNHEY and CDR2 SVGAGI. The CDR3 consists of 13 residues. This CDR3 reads CASRRQPQETQYF. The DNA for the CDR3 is TGTGCCAGCAGGCGACAGCCCCAAGAGACCCAGTACTTC.

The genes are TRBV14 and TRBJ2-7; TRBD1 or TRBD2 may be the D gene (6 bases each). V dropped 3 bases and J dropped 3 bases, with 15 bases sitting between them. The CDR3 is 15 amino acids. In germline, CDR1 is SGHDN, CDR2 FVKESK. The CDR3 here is CASSHRRDNYYEQYF. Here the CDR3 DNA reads TGTGCCAGCAGCCATCGGCGGGACAACTACTACGAGCAGTACTTC.